This T cell receptor (beta chain) was captured by sequencing in a study of blood T cell repertoires in COVID-19. Across the whole study: Donors in the United States, Italy and Spain gave samples during acute or convalescent COVID-19.

Original handling: Reference gene primer amplification in the assay estimated nucleated cell counts. Only in-frame clones appear in the TCRdb table, and some are missing; sequencing was by immunoSEQ multiplex PCR. V, J and clone size were drawn from that table, and D and trimming were deduced from the DNA. The sample records more than 130,000 clones, around 87% being singletons. CDR1 is SGDLS and CDR2 is YYNGEE in the germline V gene. This CDR3 contains 13 residues. Trimming shortened V by 6 bases and J by 0 bases, and 7 bases separated the two germline ends. Sequencing was carried out using peripheral blood. The TCR comes from a woman aged 40 to 55 with acute or convalescent COVID-19. This rearrangement joins TRBV9 to TRBJ2-1; the D is unclear. Here the CDR3 DNA reads TGTGCCAGCAAAGCGCTCTCCTACAATGAGCAGTTCTTC. Its translation: CASKALSYNEQFF.